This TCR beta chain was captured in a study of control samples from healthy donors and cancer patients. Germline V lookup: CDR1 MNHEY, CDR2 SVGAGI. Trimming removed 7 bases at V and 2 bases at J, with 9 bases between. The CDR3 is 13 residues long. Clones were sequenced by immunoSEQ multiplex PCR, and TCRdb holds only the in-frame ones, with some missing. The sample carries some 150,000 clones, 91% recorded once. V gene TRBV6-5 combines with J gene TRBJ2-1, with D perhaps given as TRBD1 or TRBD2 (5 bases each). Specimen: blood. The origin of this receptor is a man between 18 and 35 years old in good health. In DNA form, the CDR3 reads TGTGCCAGCATCAGGGACGCCTACAATGAGCAGTTCTTC. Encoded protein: CASIRDAYNEQFF.